This TCR beta chain was sequenced for a study of CD8 T cells in Susac syndrome. Findings of the study overall: Clonal expansion was present among Susac CD8+ cells. This expansion reached its peak in TEMRA cells and in active patients.

TCR beta sequencing was performed on blood CD8+ and CD4+ T cells. Negative magnetic isolation gave CD8+ and CD4+ cells; FACS enriched CD8+ TEMRA. It was with random hexamers that about 0.45 to 1 ug RNA was reverse transcribed. TCRdb independently ran MiXCR on the immunoSEQ multiplex PCR reads; one entry per CDR3 protein. Among 100,000 to 150,000 distinct CDR3 sequences listed, about 95% were seen once. To note about this clonotype: Its antigen is unidentified.

CDR1 is MNHEY and CDR2 is SMNVEV in the germline V gene (reference sequence). After removal of 10 bases from V and 4 bases from J, the junction contained 6 bases not matched to a gene. This CDR3 comprises 13 residues. The rearrangement links TRBV27 to TRBJ2-3; TRBD2 agrees at 9 bases. The sequenced sample was CD8+ T cells from PBMCs. The receptor comes from a human donor with Susac syndrome. CDR3 DNA sequence: TGTGCCACCTTAGGACTAGCGTCAGATACGCAGTATTTT. It translates to CATLGLASDTQYF.